One sample yielded the 21 T cell receptor beta chains listed below, sequenced in a study of OX40 agonist ivuxolimab in advanced cancers. Only in-frame clones appear in the TCRdb table, and some are missing; sequencing was by immunoSEQ multiplex PCR. The table includes 60,000 to 90,000 clones, about 85% detected once. The sequencing used CD4+ or CD8+ T cells sorted from blood, collected in a trial of the OX40 agonist ivuxolimab. These receptor sequences come from an adult with an advanced solid tumor such as melanoma, head and neck, liver or kidney cancer.

The V and J genes are TRBV5-1 and TRBJ2-7; D is perhaps TRBD2 (5 bases). CDR3 length: 13 amino acids. CDR1 is SGHRS, CDR2 YFSETQ, per germline. V was shortened by 0 bases and J by 4 bases, with 8 bases between the two germline ends. CDR3 in amino acids: CASSLAEGYEQYF. DNA for the CDR3: TGCGCCAGCAGCTTGGCCGAGGGATACGAGCAGTACTTC.

CDR3 DNA sequence: TGTGCCAGCGGTCAAAACAGGGGGCGCGACGTCCAGAATGAGCAGTTCTTC. Residues: CASGQNRGRDVQNEQFF. The chain employs TRBV5-8 and TRBJ2-1, with 9 nucleotides matching TRBD1. V was pared by 7 bases and J by 7 bases, with 18 bases of the junction left unmatched. Germline lookup yields CDR1 SGHTS and CDR2 YDEGEE. The CDR3 runs 17 residues.

V gene TRBV29-1 combines with J gene TRBJ2-7; D might be TRBD2 (6 bases). Germline assignment: CDR1 SQVTM and CDR2 ANQGSEA. Trimming shortened V by 4 bases and J by 2 bases, and 9 bases separated the two germline ends. CDR3 length: 12 amino acids. The CDR3 nucleotides read TGCAGCGTTGGAGGAGGGGCCTACGAGCAGTACTTC. This encodes CSVGGGAYEQYF.

The V gene is TRBV2, the J gene TRBJ2-7; a weak D match, TRBD2 (5 bases). The germline V gene encodes CDR1 SNHLY and CDR2 FYNNEI. V lost 4 bases and J 0 bases, leaving 10 bases between the germline ends. The CDR3 extends over 14 amino acids. Here the CDR3 DNA reads TGTGCCAGCAGTGGGACTGGACTCTCCTACGAGCAGTACTTC. Its protein is CASSGTGLSYEQYF.

The chain is built from TRBV19 and TRBJ1-3; D remains unclear. CDR3 length: 15 residues. Germline V CDR1 and CDR2: LNHDA, SQIVND (reference sequence). Trimming removed 3 bases at V and 0 bases at J, with 9 bases between. For the CDR3, the DNA is TGTGCCAGTAGTATGACCTCAGTCTCTGGAAACACCATATATTTT. Amino acids: CASSMTSVSGNTIYF.

The CDR3 loop reads CASSILASNTEAFF. The CDR3 DNA follows: TGTGCCAGTAGTATTCTTGCCTCGAACACTGAAGCTTTCTTT. The V call is TRBV19, the J call TRBJ1-1; D is undetermined. V was trimmed by 3 bases and J by 1 base, leaving 9 bases between them. From germline, CDR1 is LNHDA and CDR2 SQIVND (reference sequence). The CDR3 is 14 amino acids.

This clone was picked up a small number of times. The rearrangement joins TRBV7-9 to TRBJ1-1, with no clear D. Trimming pared 3 bases from V and 1 base from J, leaving 6 bases between. In germline, CDR1 is SEHNR, CDR2 FQNEAQ (reference sequence). The CDR3 is 13 residues long. The DNA for the CDR3 is TGTGCCAGCAGCTTGGTGGCGAACACTGAAGCTTTCTTT. It translates to CASSLVANTEAFF.

The CDR3 loop is CASSLGNPGRETQYF. CDR3 DNA: TGTGCCAGCAGCCTCGGGAATCCGGGGCGAGAGACCCAGTACTTC. V is TRBV7-8 and J is TRBJ2-5, with D possibly called TRBD1 or TRBD2 (5 bases each). Germline V lookup: CDR1 SGHVS, CDR2 FQNEAQ. This CDR3 contains 15 residues. Trimming took 5 bases from V and 4 from J, leaving 17 bases between them.

This chain links TRBV11-3 with TRBJ2-7; the match to TRBD1 covers 8 bases. CDR3 length equals 14 residues. Germline assignment: CDR1 SGHNT and CDR2 YENEEA. V was clipped by 4 bases and J by 7 bases; unmatched bases: 9. CDR3 sequence: CASSSLRGRWEQYF. For the CDR3, the DNA is TGTGCCAGCAGCTCCCTCAGGGGGCGTTGGGAGCAGTACTTC.

This chain joins TRBV9 and TRBJ2-3; 12 bases are shared with TRBD2. This CDR3 is built from 16 residues. Germline values: CDR1 SGDLS, CDR2 YYNGEE. After removal of 3 bases from V and 2 bases from J, the junction contained 4 bases not matched to a gene. CDR3 region: CASSGGLAGITDTQYF. Written as DNA, the CDR3 is TGTGCCAGCAGCGGCGGACTAGCGGGGATCACAGATACGCAGTATTTT.

This chain links TRBV19 with TRBJ2-5; 10 bases match TRBD2. V gave up 3 bases and J gave up 3 bases; unmatched junction bases: 4. CDR3 size: 15 residues. Germline V lookup: CDR1 LNHDA, CDR2 SQIVND (reference sequence). The DNA of the CDR3 is TGTGCCAGTAGTATTCGGCTAGCGGGAGAAGAGACCCAGTACTTC. Its translation: CASSIRLAGEETQYF. The full variable domain, with the rest looked up from reference TRBV19 and TRBJ2-5, is DGGITQSPKYLFRKEGQNVTLSCEQNLNHDAMYWYRQDPGQGLRLIYYSQIVNDFQKGDIAEGYSVSREKKESFPLTVTSAQKNPTAFYLCASSIRLAGEETQYFGPGTRLLVL.

V and J are TRBV9 and TRBJ2-5; D perhaps matches TRBD2 (6 bases). The V end lost 4 bases, the J end lost 5 bases, and 24 bases lay between the germline ends. CDR1 and CDR2 (germline): SGDLS, YYNGEE. CDR3 length: 17 residues. CDR3 in amino acids: CASSRTGLAGLGETQYF. The CDR3 bases are TGTGCCAGCAGCCGAACGGGACTCGCCGGGTTAGGGGAGACCCAGTACTTC.

The V call is TRBV11-3, the J call TRBJ2-2; D call uncertain. The CDR3 is 12 residues long. V lost 3 bases and J 6 bases, leaving 5 bases between the germline ends. The germline V gene encodes CDR1 SGHNT and CDR2 YENEEA. CDR3 residues: CASSFRSGELFF. The CDR3 DNA sequence: TGTGCCAGCAGCTTTAGGTCCGGGGAGCTGTTTTTT.

The rearrangement uses TRBV5-6 and TRBJ2-7; 9 positions match TRBD2. Germline lookup yields CDR1 SGHDT and CDR2 YYEEEE. V lost 0 bases, J lost 5 bases, and 3 bases stayed unmatched. The CDR3 extends over 14 amino acids. The CDR3 DNA sequence: TGTGCCAGCAGCTTGGGCGGGAGGGCCCACGAGCAGTACTTC. It is translated as CASSLGGRAHEQYF.

The chain is built from TRBV5-4 and TRBJ2-7; D may be TRBD1 (5 bases). Germline V gene data show CDR1 as SGHNT and CDR2 as YYREEE (reference sequence). The V gene lost 2 bases and the J gene lost 3 bases, with 6 bases spanning the gap. The CDR3 is 12 amino acids. This chain's CDR3 is CASSFDSYEQYF. CDR3 DNA: TGTGCCAGCAGCTTCGACAGCTACGAGCAGTACTTC. Together with reference TRBV5-4 and TRBJ2-7, the CDR3 gives the full variable domain: ETGVTQSPTHLIKTRGQQVTLRCSSQSGHNTVSWYQQALGQGPQFIFQYYREEENGRGNFPPRFSGLQFPNYSSELNVNALELDDSALYLCASSFDSYEQYFGPGTRLTVT.

J is TRBJ1-2 and V is TRBV28; no firm D call. The CDR3 sequence is 13 residues long. Per the germline V gene, CDR1 is MDHEN and CDR2 is SYDVKM. Trimming took 4 bases from V and 3 from J, leaving 9 bases between them. The chain's CDR3 is CASSSNGYYGYTF. Written as DNA, the CDR3 is TGTGCCAGCAGTTCCAACGGGTACTATGGCTACACCTTC.

The J gene is TRBJ2-7, the V gene TRBV19, with TRBD2 matching over 9 bases. The V and J ends lost 9 bases and 6 bases, in that order; junction bases with no gene match: 9. CDR1 and CDR2 (germline): LNHDA, SQIVND (reference sequence). The CDR3 has 13 amino acids. The CDR3 protein is CASCSGRSREQYF. CDR3 coding DNA: TGTGCCAGCTGTAGCGGGAGATCGCGCGAGCAGTACTTC.

V is TRBV28 and J is TRBJ1-1, with TRBD1 identical over 7 bases. The J segment lost 1 base and the V segment lost 8 bases, leaving 7 bases of the junction unmatched. Germline V gene sequence: CDR1 MDHEN, CDR2 SYDVKM. The CDR3 loop spans 14 amino acids. The CDR3 reads CASQAGTANTEAFF. CDR3 DNA sequence: TGTGCCAGCCAAGCCGGGACAGCGAACACTGAAGCTTTCTTT.

This rearrangement joins TRBV20-1 to TRBJ2-7, with 7 bases aligning to TRBD2. In germline, CDR1 is DFQATT, CDR2 SNEGSKA (reference sequence). This CDR3 is 11 amino acids long. V lost 5 bases to trimming and J lost 3 bases; unmatched junction nucleotides: 1. CDR3 nucleotides: TGCAGTGCTGGGGGGGTCTACGAGCAGTACTTC. Encoded protein: CSAGGVYEQYF.

The V call is TRBV7-3, the J call TRBJ2-3; D is uncertain. The CDR3 has 14 residues. Germline V gene lookup returns CDR1 SGHTA and CDR2 FQGTGA. V lost 5 bases to trimming and J lost 1 base, with 10 bases between them. The CDR3 nucleotides read TGTGCCAGCAGCCAGGCGTGGGGCACAGATACGCAGTATTTT. It codes for CASSQAWGTDTQYF.

The chain is built from TRBV21-1 and TRBJ2-7; the table's D call TRBD2 went unverified against the DNA. TRBV21-1 is reported as a pseudogene. The CDR3 spans 13 residues. This CDR3 reads CASSTRLSYEQYF. CDR3 nucleotide sequence: TGTGCCAGCAGCACGCGGCTTTCCTACGAGCAGTACTTC.